What follows is one TCR beta chain and its context. Its target is unknown. This sample is part of a study of cytomegalovirus exposure and HLA in healthy donors. Background on the study: HLA-typed donors were the source of about 85 million unique TCRs, which an early data release held. Regarding the study as a whole: Sequencing likely generated an artifact that appeared as a cluster of highly shared sequence variants. Later analysis suggested most CMV-associated TCR beta chains were HLA-restricted.

The PCR made use of 60 Vbeta and 13 Jbeta primers. Measured with immunoSEQ multiplex PCR; TCRdb has only the in-frame clones, and not every one. This table has tens of thousands of clones, about four fifths appearing once. Between the trimmed V and J ends, which lost 3 bases and 6 bases, there was a span of 9 bases. From germline, CDR1 is SQVTM and CDR2 ANQGSEA. The CDR3 covers 12 residues. Sequenced input: PBMCs. The receptor was derived from a man between 25 and 39 years old in good health and CMV-seronegative. The chain recombines TRBV29-1 with TRBJ2-1, with no clear D. CDR3 nucleotides: TGCAGCGTTGATAGCCATCCCAATGAGCAGTTCTTC. It encodes CSVDSHPNEQFF.